Sequencing of this T cell receptor beta chain was carried out in a study of blood T cell repertoires in COVID-19. Study background: T cells, B-cell-depleted T cells, or PBMCs provided the cDNA or gDNA that served as material.

TCRdb keeps only in-frame clones here, not all; method: immunoSEQ multiplex PCR. The profile covers about 150,000 clones, with around four fifths appearing a single time and 3% to 4.5% taken by the ten largest. Germline V lookup: CDR1 LGHDT, CDR2 YNNKEL (reference sequence). The CDR3 is made up of 17 amino acids. V trimming: 0 bases; J trimming: 6 bases; junction bases outside the gene matches: 12. Sequencing was carried out using peripheral blood. The clonotype comes from a woman aged 80 or over with acute or convalescent COVID-19. This chain connects TRBV3-1 (or the pseudogene TRBV3-2) to TRBJ1-2, with 8 bases aligning to TRBD1. The CDR3 DNA sequence: TGTGCCAGCAGCCAAGAGGGGGGCCGCAGGGGGCGCGATGGCTACACCTTC. As protein: CASSQEGGRRGRDGYTF.